The present T cell receptor (beta chain) was sequenced within a study of neurological immune-mediated disorders. Study-level points and caveats: The greatest TCR clonal expansion appeared in HTLV-1-associated myelopathy and the smallest, falling below healthy controls, in multiple sclerosis. Repertoires from 18 of 34 multiple sclerosis patients grouped phylogenetically into a related-CDR3 cluster, suggesting a possible signature.

Many counts were recorded for this clonotype. Its specificity is not known. Time point meaning: longitudinal time-point 2. With 10-nucleotide random UMIs included, cDNA was synthesized by 5'RACE. MiXCR, applied by TCRdb to the 5' RACE reads, yields one record per CDR3 protein. The table includes about 80,000 distinct CDR3 sequences, approximately 5.8% detected once. Source material: PBMCs. This TCR derives from a woman in her sixties with multiple sclerosis.

The CDR3 reads CASSVAPQGAGGGYTF. The CDR3 DNA reads TGTGCCAGCAGCGTAGCTCCCCAGGGGGCCGGGGGTGGCTACACCTTC. The rearrangement links TRBV9 to TRBJ1-2; 8 nucleotides agree with TRBD1. Germline CDR1 SGDLS, CDR2 YYNGEE. V was pared by 0 bases and J by 7 bases, with 11 bases of the junction left unmatched. This CDR3 region has 16 residues.